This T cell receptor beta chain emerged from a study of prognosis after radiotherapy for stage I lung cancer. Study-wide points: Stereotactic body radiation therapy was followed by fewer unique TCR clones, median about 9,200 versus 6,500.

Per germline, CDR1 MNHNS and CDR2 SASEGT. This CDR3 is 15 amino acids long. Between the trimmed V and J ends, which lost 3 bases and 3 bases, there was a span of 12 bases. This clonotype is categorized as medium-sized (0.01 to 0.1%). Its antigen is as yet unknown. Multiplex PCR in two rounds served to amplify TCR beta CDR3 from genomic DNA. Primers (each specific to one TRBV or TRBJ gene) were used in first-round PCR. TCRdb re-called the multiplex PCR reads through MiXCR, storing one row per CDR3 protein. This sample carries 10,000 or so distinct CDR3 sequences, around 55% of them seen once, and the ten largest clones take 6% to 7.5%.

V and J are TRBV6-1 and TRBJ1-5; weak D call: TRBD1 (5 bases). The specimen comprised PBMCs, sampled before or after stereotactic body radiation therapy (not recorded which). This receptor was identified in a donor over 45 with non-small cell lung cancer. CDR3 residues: CASSEGQWYNQPQHF. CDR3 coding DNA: TGTGCCAGCAGTGAGGGGCAGTGGTACAATCAGCCCCAGCATTTT.